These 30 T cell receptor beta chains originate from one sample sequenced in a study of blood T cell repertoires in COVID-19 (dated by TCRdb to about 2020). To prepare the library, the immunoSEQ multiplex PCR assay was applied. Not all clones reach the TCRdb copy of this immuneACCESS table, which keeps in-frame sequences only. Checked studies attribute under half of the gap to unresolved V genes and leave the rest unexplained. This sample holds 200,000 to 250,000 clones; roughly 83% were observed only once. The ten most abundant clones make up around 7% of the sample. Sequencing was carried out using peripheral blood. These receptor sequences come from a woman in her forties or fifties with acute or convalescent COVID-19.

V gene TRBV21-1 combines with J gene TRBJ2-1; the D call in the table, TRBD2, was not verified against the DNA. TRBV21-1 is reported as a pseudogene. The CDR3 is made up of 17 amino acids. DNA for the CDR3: TGTGCCAGCAGCAAAAGGAGAGCGCATACCTCCTACAATGAGCAGTTCTTC. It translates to CASSKRRAHTSYNEQFF.

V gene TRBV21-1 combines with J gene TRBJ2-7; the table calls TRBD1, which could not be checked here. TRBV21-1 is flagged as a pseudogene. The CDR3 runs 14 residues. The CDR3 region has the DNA TGTGCCAGCGCCAGGGCTCCAAGCTCCTACGAGCAGTACTTC. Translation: CASARAPSSYEQYF.

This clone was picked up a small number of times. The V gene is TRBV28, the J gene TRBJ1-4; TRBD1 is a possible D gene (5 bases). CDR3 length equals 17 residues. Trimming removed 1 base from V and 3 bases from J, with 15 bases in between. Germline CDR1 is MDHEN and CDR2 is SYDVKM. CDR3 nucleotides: TGTGCCAGCAGTTTATCGGGGGTTGTCGGGCCTAATGAAAAACTGTTTTTT. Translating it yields CASSLSGVVGPNEKLFF.

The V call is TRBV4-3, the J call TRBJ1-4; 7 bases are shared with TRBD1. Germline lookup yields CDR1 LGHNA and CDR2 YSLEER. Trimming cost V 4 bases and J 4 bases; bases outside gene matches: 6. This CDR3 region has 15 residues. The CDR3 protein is CASSLNRGDNEKLFF. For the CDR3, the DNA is TGCGCCAGCAGCCTGAACAGGGGTGATAATGAAAAACTGTTTTTT.

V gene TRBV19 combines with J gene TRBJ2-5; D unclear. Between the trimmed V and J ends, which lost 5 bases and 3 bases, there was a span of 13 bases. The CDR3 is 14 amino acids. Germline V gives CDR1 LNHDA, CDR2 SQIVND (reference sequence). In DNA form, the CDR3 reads TGTGCCAGTAGTCGTGCGGCAGTAGAAGAGACCCAGTACTTC. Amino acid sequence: CASSRAAVEETQYF.

The CDR3 protein is CAAGGARLAGILGETQYF. DNA for the CDR3: TGCGCCGCCGGGGGCGCCCGACTAGCGGGTATTCTGGGGGAGACCCAGTACTTC. The chain uses TRBV10-2 and TRBJ2-5; 10 nucleotides agree with TRBD2. Germline CDR1 is WSHSY and CDR2 is SAAADI. There are 18 residues in the CDR3. V shed 11 bases and J 5 bases; nucleotides not matched to a gene: 23.

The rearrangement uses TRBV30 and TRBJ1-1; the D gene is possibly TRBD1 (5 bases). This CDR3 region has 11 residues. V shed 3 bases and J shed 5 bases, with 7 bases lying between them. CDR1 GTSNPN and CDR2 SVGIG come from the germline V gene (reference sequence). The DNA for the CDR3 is TGTGCCTGGAGGGGGGGGACTGAAGCTTTCTTT. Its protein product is CAWRGGTEAFF.

Written as DNA, the CDR3 is TGTGCCAGCAGCCAGGAGGGGTTCATTCTAGATACGCAGTATTTT. Translated: CASSQEGFILDTQYF. The genes are TRBV3-1 (or the pseudogene TRBV3-2) and TRBJ2-3; tentative D call: TRBD2 (6 bases). V lost 3 bases and J 5 bases, leaving 15 bases between the germline ends. CDR3 size: 15 residues. CDR1 is LGHDT, CDR2 YNNKEL, per germline (reference sequence).

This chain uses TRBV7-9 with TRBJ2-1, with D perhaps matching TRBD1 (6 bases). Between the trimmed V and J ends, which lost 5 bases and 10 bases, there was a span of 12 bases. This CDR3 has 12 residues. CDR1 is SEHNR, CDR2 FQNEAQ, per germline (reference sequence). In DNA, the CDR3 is TGTGCCAGCAGCCGGGACATCCCCGAGCAGTTCTTC. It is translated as CASSRDIPEQFF.

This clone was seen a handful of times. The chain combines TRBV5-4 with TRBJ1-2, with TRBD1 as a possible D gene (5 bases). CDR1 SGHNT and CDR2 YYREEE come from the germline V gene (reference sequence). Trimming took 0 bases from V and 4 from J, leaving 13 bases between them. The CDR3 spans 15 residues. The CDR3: CASSLAGRASYGYTF. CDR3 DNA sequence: TGTGCCAGCAGCTTGGCCGGCAGGGCAAGCTATGGCTACACCTTC.

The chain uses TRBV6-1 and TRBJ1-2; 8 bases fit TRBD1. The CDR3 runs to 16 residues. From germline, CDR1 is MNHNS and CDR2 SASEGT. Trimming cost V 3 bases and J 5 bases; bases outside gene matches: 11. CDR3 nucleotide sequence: TGTGCCAGCAGTGATGGGACAGGTTCCCCCTATTATGGCTACACCTTC. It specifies CASSDGTGSPYYGYTF.

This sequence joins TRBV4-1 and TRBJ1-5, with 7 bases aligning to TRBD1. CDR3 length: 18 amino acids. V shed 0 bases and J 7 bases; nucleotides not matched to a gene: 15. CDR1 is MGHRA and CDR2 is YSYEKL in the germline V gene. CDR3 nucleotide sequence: TGCGCCAGCAGCCAAGACCCGACAGGGACGGCCACATGGCAGCCCCAGCATTTT. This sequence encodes CASSQDPTGTATWQPQHF.

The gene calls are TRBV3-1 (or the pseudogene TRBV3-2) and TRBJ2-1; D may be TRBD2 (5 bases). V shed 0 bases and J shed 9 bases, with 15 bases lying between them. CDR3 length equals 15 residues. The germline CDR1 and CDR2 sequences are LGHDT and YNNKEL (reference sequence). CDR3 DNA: TGTGCCAGCAGCCAAGAGGCGAGTGTCGAGGGTGAGCAGTTCTTC. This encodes CASSQEASVEGEQFF.

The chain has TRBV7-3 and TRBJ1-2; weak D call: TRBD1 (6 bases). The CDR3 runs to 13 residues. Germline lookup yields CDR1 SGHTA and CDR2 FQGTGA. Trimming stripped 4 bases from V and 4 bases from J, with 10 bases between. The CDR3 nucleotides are TGTGCCAGCAGCTCGGACAGTTTCTATGGCTACACCTTC. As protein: CASSSDSFYGYTF. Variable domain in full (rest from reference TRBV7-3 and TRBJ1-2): GAGVSQTPSNKVTEKGKYVELRCDPISGHTALYWYRQSLGQGPEFLIYFQGTGAADDSGLPNDRFFAVRPEGSVSTLKIQRTERGDSAVYLCASSSDSFYGYTFGSGTRLTVV.

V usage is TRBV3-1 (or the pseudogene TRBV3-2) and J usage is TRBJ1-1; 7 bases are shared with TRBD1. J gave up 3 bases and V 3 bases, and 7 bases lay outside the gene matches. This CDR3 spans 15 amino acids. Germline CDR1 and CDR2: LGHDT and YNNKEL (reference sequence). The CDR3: CASSQTGTAHTEAFF. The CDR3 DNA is TGTGCCAGCAGCCAGACCGGGACAGCCCACACTGAAGCTTTCTTT.

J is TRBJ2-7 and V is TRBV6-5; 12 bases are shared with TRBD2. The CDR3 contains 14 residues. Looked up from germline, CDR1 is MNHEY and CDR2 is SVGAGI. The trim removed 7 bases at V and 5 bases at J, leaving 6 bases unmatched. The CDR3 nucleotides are TGTGCCAGCACTCGACTAGCGGGGGCCAACGAGCAGTACTTC. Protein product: CASTRLAGANEQYF.

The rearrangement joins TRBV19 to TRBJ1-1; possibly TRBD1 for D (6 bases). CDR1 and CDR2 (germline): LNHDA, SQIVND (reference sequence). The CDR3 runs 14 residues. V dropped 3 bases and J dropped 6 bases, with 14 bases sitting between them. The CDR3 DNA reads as TGTGCCAGTAGTATGAACAGGGTACAATCTGAAGCTTTCTTT. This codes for CASSMNRVQSEAFF.

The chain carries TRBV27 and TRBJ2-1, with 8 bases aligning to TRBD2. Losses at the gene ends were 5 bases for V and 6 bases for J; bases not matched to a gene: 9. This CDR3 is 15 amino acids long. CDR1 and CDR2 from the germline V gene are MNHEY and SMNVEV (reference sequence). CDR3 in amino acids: CASSPRVAGSNEQFF. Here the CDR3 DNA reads TGTGCCAGCAGTCCCCGTGTAGCGGGAAGCAATGAGCAGTTCTTC.

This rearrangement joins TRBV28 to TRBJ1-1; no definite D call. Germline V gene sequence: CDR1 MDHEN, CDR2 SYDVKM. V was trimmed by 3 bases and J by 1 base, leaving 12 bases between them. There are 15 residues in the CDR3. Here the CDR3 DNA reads TGTGCCAGCAGTTTTCGGTCTTTGAAGAACACTGAAGCTTTCTTT. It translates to CASSFRSLKNTEAFF.

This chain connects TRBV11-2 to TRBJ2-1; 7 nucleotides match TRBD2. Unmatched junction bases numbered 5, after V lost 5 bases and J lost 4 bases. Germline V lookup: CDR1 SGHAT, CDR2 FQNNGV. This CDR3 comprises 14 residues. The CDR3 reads CASSMGTTYNEQFF. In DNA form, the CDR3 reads TGTGCCAGCAGCATGGGGACTACTTACAATGAGCAGTTCTTC. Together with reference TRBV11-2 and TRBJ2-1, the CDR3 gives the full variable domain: EAGVAQSPRYKIIEKRQSVAFWCNPISGHATLYWYQQILGQGPKLLIQFQNNGVVDDSQLPKDRFSAERLKGVDSTLKIQPAKLEDSAVYLCASSMGTTYNEQFFGPGTRLTVL.

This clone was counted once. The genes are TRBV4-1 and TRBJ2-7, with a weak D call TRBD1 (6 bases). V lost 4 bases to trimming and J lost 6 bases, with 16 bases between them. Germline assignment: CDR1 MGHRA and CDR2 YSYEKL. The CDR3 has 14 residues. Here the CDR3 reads CASSPTGSTFEQYF. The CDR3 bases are TGCGCCAGCAGCCCAACAGGGTCAACATTCGAGCAGTACTTC.

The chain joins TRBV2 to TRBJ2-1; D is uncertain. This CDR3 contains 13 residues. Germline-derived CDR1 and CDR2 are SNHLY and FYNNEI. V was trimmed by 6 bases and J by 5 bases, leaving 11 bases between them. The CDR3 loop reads CASRLTRDNEQFF. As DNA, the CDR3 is TGTGCCAGCAGGCTTACACGGGACAATGAGCAGTTCTTC.

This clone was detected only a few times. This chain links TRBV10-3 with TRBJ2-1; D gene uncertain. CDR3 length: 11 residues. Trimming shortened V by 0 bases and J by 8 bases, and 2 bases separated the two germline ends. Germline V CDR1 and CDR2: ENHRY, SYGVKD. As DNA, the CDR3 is TGTGCCATCAGTGAGTCCTATGAGCAGTTCTTC. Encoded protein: CAISESYEQFF.

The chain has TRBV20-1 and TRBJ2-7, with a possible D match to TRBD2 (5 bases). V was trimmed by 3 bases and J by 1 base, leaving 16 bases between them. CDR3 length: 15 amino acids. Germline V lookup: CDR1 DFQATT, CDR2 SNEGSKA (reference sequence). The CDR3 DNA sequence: TGCAGTGCTAGTCCGGACTTAGGACGATCCTACGAGCAGTACTTC. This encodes CSASPDLGRSYEQYF.

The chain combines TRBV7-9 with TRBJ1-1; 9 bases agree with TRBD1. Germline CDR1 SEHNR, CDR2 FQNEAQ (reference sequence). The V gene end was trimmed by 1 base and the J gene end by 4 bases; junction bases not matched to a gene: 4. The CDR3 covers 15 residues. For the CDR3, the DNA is TGTGCCAGCAGCTTAGGGGACAGGGCTGCCACTGAAGCTTTCTTT. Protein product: CASSLGDRAATEAFF.

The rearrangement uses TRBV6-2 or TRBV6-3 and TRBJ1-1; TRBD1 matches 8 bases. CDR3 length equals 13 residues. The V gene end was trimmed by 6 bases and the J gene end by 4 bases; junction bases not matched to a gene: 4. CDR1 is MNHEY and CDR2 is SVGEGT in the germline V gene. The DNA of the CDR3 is TGTGCCAGCAGCTGGACAGGGAGCACTGAAGCTTTCTTT. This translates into CASSWTGSTEAFF.

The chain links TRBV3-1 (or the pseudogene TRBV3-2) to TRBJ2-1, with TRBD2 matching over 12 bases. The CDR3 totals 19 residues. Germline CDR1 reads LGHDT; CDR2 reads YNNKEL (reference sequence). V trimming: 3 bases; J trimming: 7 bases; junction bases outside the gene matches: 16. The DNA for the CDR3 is TGTGCCAGCAGCCATGACTCCGGGACTAGCGGGTACCTCGGGAATGAGCAGTTCTTC. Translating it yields CASSHDSGTSGYLGNEQFF.

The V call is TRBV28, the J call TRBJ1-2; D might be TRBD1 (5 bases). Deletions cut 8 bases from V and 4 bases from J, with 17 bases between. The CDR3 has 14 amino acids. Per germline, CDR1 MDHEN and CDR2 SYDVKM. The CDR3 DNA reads TGTGCCAGCTTTCTGGCTGGTGGGGCCTATGGCTACACCTTC. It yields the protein CASFLAGGAYGYTF.

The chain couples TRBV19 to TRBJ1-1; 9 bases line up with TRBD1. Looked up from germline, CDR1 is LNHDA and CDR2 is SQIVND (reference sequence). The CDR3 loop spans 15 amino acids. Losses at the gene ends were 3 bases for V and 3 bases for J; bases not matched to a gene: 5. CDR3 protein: CASSIPGTGYTEAFF. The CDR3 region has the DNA TGTGCCAGTAGTATCCCCGGGACAGGGTACACTGAAGCTTTCTTT.

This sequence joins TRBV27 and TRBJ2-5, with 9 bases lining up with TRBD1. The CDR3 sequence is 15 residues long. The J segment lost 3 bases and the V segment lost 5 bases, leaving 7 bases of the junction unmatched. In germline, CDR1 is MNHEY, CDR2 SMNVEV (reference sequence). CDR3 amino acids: CASSQDRGFEETQYF. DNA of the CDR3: TGTGCCAGCAGTCAGGACAGGGGATTTGAAGAGACCCAGTACTTC.